Given below is one T cell receptor (beta chain) in context. This receptor's antigen is unknown. Base qualities are not at hand, and no much larger clone is one base apart. Libraries were prepared through PCR. The run used an Illumina HiSeq 2500. Unique molecular identifiers were incorporated into TCR beta cDNA libraries to reduce PCR and sequencing biases. Per 1 to 10 million input T cells, around 500,000 cDNA molecules were obtained, such that each molecule approximated one T cell. The patient libraries were prepared and sequenced using the same protocol as the earlier healthy control dataset. Within a given batch, samples were prepared together, multiplexed and sequenced on the same HiSeq lane. The authors processed their data as follows. Raw barcoded reads were processed with MIGEC, and single-read molecular identifier groups were discarded before consensus assembly and CDR3 extraction. Clonotype tables were post-analysed with VDJtools, normalizing diversity by down-sampling all datasets to the smallest sample size. To correct batch-related cross-sample contamination, repertoire overlap clustering matched CDR3 amino acid sequences but not nucleotide sequences. TCRdb passed the public sequencing reads through fastp at Q25 and MiXCR, retaining productive beta sequences. Every distinct CDR3 protein forms one entry, paired with its most common genes and DNA. The V and J calls shown here were made by TCRdb, not taken from the authors' results. The sample table shows roughly 620,000 distinct CDR3 sequences, and around 47% are seen once. The top ten clonotypes cover over 1.5% of the sample.

The sample belongs to a study of post-analysis software for immune sequencing data (dated by TCRdb to about 2015). Regarding the study in general: The recorded disease courses included relapsing-remitting, secondary progressive and progressive-relapsing multiple sclerosis, and some patients had no subtype annotation. A subset of samples was prepared in parallel using single-end sample barcoding, then pooled and co-amplified after Illumina adapter ligation. The patient repertoires were set against around ten previously published healthy control repertoires from donors whose ages ranged from roughly 6 to 25 years.

The CDR3, from cysteine to phenylalanine, totals 14 residues. Just CDR3 DNA is preserved here, 42 bases in frame from base 1. V lost 1 base and J lost 4 bases; the stretch between them is 11 bases long. Based on the germline V gene, the CDR1 and CDR2 sequences are SGHTS and YDEGEE. To demonstrate the VDJtools post-analysis software, TCR beta repertoires were profiled from the peripheral blood of roughly 14 young patients with multiple sclerosis. The patients with multiple sclerosis were children and adolescents between roughly 6 and 15 years of age. Broader findings and caveats from the paper: The multiple sclerosis patient group was slightly younger than the control group. Significantly lower normalized Chao1 diversity was found in multiple sclerosis patients than in controls, suggesting substantial peripheral T-cell clonal expansion. When samples were clustered directly using the F measure, samples prepared in the same batch co-clustered strongly, which prompted a batch-effect correction. A few TRBV segments, including TRBV5-6, TRBV5-1 and TRBV20-1, were significantly more frequent in patients than controls.

Recombination connected TRBV5-8 to TRBJ1-2; the D gene assignment is ambiguous. Sequencing was done on a sample of blood. This receptor was taken from a girl aged 5 to 17 with multiple sclerosis. The CDR3 region: CASSLLAQFYGYTF. The nucleotides read TGTGCCAGCAGCTTGCTCGCCCAGTTCTATGGCTACACCTTC. The reference TRBV5-8 and TRBJ1-2 proteins fill in what lies around the CDR3, so the full variable domain reads EAGVTQSPTHLIKTRGQQATLRCSPISGHTSVYWYQQALGLGLQFLLWYDEGEERNRGNFPPRFSGRQFPNYSSELNVNALELEDSALYLCASSLLAQFYGYTFGSGTRLTVV.